The clone carrying this T cell receptor beta chain showed up many times. Its antigen is undetermined. Read sequence stops 3 residues before the CDR3 end, and the germline J gene provides the missing end. This sample is part of a study of T cell clonality in common variable immunodeficiency. General study results and limits: CVID subjects showed higher TCRbeta clonality than healthy controls. In common variable immunodeficiency, TCR beta chains reportedly carried fewer deletions and N-nucleotide insertions. Links between repertoire features and CVID complications were heterogeneity-limited.

Patients had low serum IgG, IgA and/or IgM and specific antibody deficiency. Replacement immunoglobulin had been given to every CVID subject for at least one year. Repertoires were generated with immunoSEQ multiplex PCR, while TCRdb's copy carries only in-frame clones and drops some. This sample comprises 25,000 to 35,000 clones, none seen once only. CDR1 SQVTM and CDR2 ANQGSEA come from the germline V gene. CDR3 size: 12 residues. V lost 2 bases to trimming and J lost 6 bases, with 10 bases between them. The source material was peripheral blood mononuclear cells. The TCR was taken from a human donor with common variable immunodeficiency. This chain joins TRBV29-1 and TRBJ1-1; D not certain. The CDR3 protein is CSVENQLAEAFF. The sequenced part of the CDR3 DNA is TGCAGCGTTGAAAACCAGTTGGCTGAA.